The 28 T cell receptor beta chains presented below share a single source sample, sequenced in a study of shared clonotypes between healthy human individuals. Here immunoSEQ multiplex PCR was the method, and the copy in TCRdb shows in-frame clones only, minus some. Of around 510,000 clones detected, around 81% appear once; the ten largest clones hold 12%. Sequences were obtained from PBMCs. The origin of the receptors is a woman between 40 and 55 years old in good health. Some clones in this sample may be carry-over from other donors' samples.

In its sample, this clone was seen a few times. The sample holds other DNA sequences that translate to the same CDR3. The V gene is TRBV30, the J gene TRBJ2-7, with D tentatively TRBD1 (5 bases). The better agreement between TRBJ2-5 and the DNA end casts doubt on the J call. The CDR3 spans 14 residues. Per germline, CDR1 GTSNPN and CDR2 SVGIG (reference sequence). The CDR3 DNA is TGTGCCTGGAGCCGACAGATCTACCAAGAGACCCAGTACTTC. It codes for CAWSRQIYQETQYF.

Only one count was recorded for this clone. The chain employs TRBV9 and TRBJ1-1; TRBD1 matches at 10 bases. The V gene's germline CDR1 is SGDLS and CDR2 YYNGEE. The CDR3 spans 12 residues. V lost 3 bases and J lost 12; bases outside the gene matches: 5. CDR3 loop: CASSAGQGETFF. CDR3 in DNA: TGTGCCAGCAGCGCCGGACAGGGGGAGACTTTCTTT.

The chain uses TRBV27 and TRBJ2-3, with D hard to call. The CDR3 totals 13 residues. V lost 7 bases and J 1 base, leaving 9 bases between the germline ends. Per the germline V gene, CDR1 is MNHEY and CDR2 is SMNVEV (reference sequence). The CDR3 spells CASMDAGTDTQYF. The CDR3 DNA reads as TGTGCCAGCATGGATGCGGGCACAGATACGCAGTATTTT.

On this clone itself: A read error may be the cause here, since a much bigger clone is one base away. This chain links TRBV19 with TRBJ2-1; the D gene could be TRBD1 or TRBD2 (6 bases each). Germline V gene lookup returns CDR1 LNHDA and CDR2 SQIVND (reference sequence). The CDR3 is 15 residues long. The DNA of the CDR3 is TGTGCCAGTAGGTTGGAAGGGGGGTCCTACAATGGGCAGTTCTTC. Translating it yields CASRLEGGSYNGQFF.

The rearrangement joins TRBV28 to TRBJ2-1; the D gene is possibly TRBD1 (5 bases). Trimming removed 6 bases from V and 9 bases from J, with 15 bases in between. In germline, CDR1 is MDHEN, CDR2 SYDVKM. The CDR3 spans 13 residues. CDR3 DNA: TGTGCCAGCAGACCGGCGGTAAGGGGTGAGCAGTTCTTC. Protein: CASRPAVRGEQFF. Variable domain in full (rest from reference TRBV28 and TRBJ2-1): DVKVTQSSRYLVKRTGEKVFLECVQDMDHENMFWYRQDPGLGLRLIYFSYDVKMKEKGDIPEGYSVSREKKERFSLILESASTNQTSMYLCASRPAVRGEQFFGPGTRLTVL.

Turning to this clone: The sample has other DNA sequences that encode this CDR3 too. J is TRBJ2-7 and V is TRBV20-1; D unclear. The ends were cut back, 0 bases at V and 2 bases at J, with 2 bases in the middle. The V gene's germline CDR1 is DFQATT and CDR2 SNEGSKA (reference sequence). The CDR3 sequence is 11 residues long. The chain's CDR3 is CSAREAYEQYF. In nucleotides, the CDR3 is TGCAGTGCTAGAGAAGCCTACGAGCAGTACTTC.

The chain has TRBV29-1 and TRBJ1-1; D might be TRBD1 (5 bases). The ends were cut back, 2 bases at V and 5 bases at J, with 12 bases in the middle. Germline CDR1 SQVTM, CDR2 ANQGSEA. This CDR3 spans 13 amino acids. CDR3 protein: CSVEKGAGTEAFF. CDR3 sequence (DNA): TGCAGCGTTGAAAAAGGGGCAGGGACTGAAGCTTTCTTT.

The rearrangement uses TRBV4-2 and TRBJ1-2, with a weak D call TRBD1 (5 bases). The length of the CDR3 is 17 residues. V was clipped by 0 bases and J by 1 base, with 15 bases between them. The germline V gene has CDR1 LGHNA and CDR2 YNFKEQ. The chain's CDR3 is CASSQDQGRNRNYGYTF. DNA of the CDR3: TGTGCCAGCAGCCAAGATCAGGGAAGGAACCGTAACTATGGCTACACCTTC.

Only one count was recorded for this clone. The rearrangement links TRBV18 to TRBJ1-1, with D possibly being TRBD1 (5 bases). Trimming stripped 5 bases from V and 3 bases from J, with 10 bases between. The CDR3 loop spans 13 amino acids. CDR1 is KGHSH, CDR2 LQKENI, per germline. The CDR3 reads CASSRRGDTEAFF. DNA of the CDR3: TGTGCCAGCTCAAGGAGGGGCGACACTGAAGCTTTCTTT.

This clone was seen a few times. This chain connects TRBV6-6 to TRBJ2-7; 10 bases align to TRBD2. The V segment lost 5 bases and the J segment 0 bases; nucleotides outside the gene matches: 7. CDR1 is MNHNY, CDR2 SVGAGI, per germline (reference sequence). The CDR3 extends over 16 amino acids. The DNA of the CDR3 is TGTGCCAGCAGTGCCCCTAGCGGGGGTAGCTCCTACGAGCAGTACTTC. This translates into CASSAPSGGSSYEQYF.

The V call is TRBV25-1, the J call TRBJ2-1; D may be TRBD2 (5 bases). CDR1 and CDR2 from the germline V gene are MGHDK and SYGVNS. Trimming stripped 6 bases from V and 15 bases from J, with 18 bases between. This CDR3 has 12 amino acids. CDR3 sequence (DNA): TGTGCCAGCAGCGGCTCGGGGTTGCTTTGGTTCTTC. Its translation is CASSGSGLLWFF.

The chain combines TRBV12-5 with TRBJ2-7; no definite D call. The CDR3 totals 20 residues. Trimming took off 6 bases at V and 2 bases at J, with 32 bases between the two ends. Germline values: CDR1 LGHNT, CDR2 FRNRAP. The CDR3 reads CASGSHQVRESSRTAYEQYF. The DNA for the CDR3 is TGTGCTAGTGGAAGTCATCAAGTAAGGGAATCTAGTAGAACTGCCTACGAGCAGTACTTC. Using reference TRBV12-5 and TRBJ2-7 for the parts outside the CDR3, the full variable domain is DARVTQTPRHKVTEMGQEVTMRCQPILGHNTVFWYRQTMMQGLELLAYFRNRAPLDDSGMPKDRFSAEMPDATLATLKIQPSEPRDSAVYFCASGSHQVRESSRTAYEQYFGPGTRLTVT.

This rearrangement joins TRBV19 to TRBJ1-1, with TRBD1 as a possible D gene (5 bases). Between the trimmed V and J ends, which lost 3 bases and 7 bases, there was a span of 15 bases. Germline V CDR1 and CDR2: LNHDA, SQIVND (reference sequence). This CDR3 region has 14 residues. CDR3 sequence reads: CASSIKVAGREAFF. The CDR3 DNA sequence: TGTGCCAGTAGTATTAAGGTTGCGGGACGTGAAGCTTTCTTT.

The genes are TRBV5-1 and TRBJ2-5; D is ambiguous. The CDR3 length is 16 residues. The germline gives CDR1 SGHRS, CDR2 YFSETQ. V lost 3 bases to trimming and J lost 4 bases, with 19 bases between them. CDR3 sequence reads: CASSWLAPRVGETQYF. CDR3 in DNA: TGCGCCAGCAGCTGGTTAGCACCGCGTGTGGGAGAGACCCAGTACTTC.

On this clone: Other DNA sequences in the sample encode the same CDR3. This CDR3 reads CASSPQMNTGELFF. The CDR3 region has the DNA TGTGCCAGCAGTCCCCAGATGAACACCGGGGAGCTGTTTTTT. J is TRBJ2-2 and V is TRBV27; D unresolved. Germline V lookup: CDR1 MNHEY, CDR2 SMNVEV (reference sequence). Trimming removed 5 bases at V and 1 base at J, with 8 bases between. The CDR3 loop spans 14 amino acids.

This chain joins TRBV28 and TRBJ2-3; 9 nucleotides match TRBD1. The V segment lost 6 bases and the J segment 6 bases; nucleotides outside the gene matches: 10. CDR1 is MDHEN and CDR2 is SYDVKM in the germline V gene. The CDR3 is made up of 15 amino acids. The chain's CDR3 is CASSKPSTGGDTQYF. CDR3 nucleotides: TGTGCCAGCAGCAAACCCTCGACAGGGGGTGATACGCAGTATTTT. The complete variable domain, with remaining parts taken from reference TRBV28 and TRBJ2-3, reads DVKVTQSSRYLVKRTGEKVFLECVQDMDHENMFWYRQDPGLGLRLIYFSYDVKMKEKGDIPEGYSVSREKKERFSLILESASTNQTSMYLCASSKPSTGGDTQYFGPGTRLTVL.

This chain links TRBV18 with TRBJ2-5, with D possibly matching TRBD2 (6 bases). Trimming cost V 0 bases and J 5 bases, with 16 bases left between them. This CDR3 region has 16 residues. Germline-derived CDR1 and CDR2 are KGHSH and LQKENI. The CDR3 bases are TGTGCCAGCTCACCACCCCCCGCGGGACGGGGTGAGACCCAGTACTTC. Protein sequence: CASSPPPAGRGETQYF.

The chain couples TRBV28 to TRBJ2-6; D gene unclear. Deletions cut 5 bases from V and 1 base from J, with 9 bases between. Per germline, CDR1 MDHEN and CDR2 SYDVKM. The CDR3 consists of 15 residues. This CDR3 reads CASSPALSGANVLTF. DNA of the CDR3: TGTGCCAGCAGTCCGGCCCTGTCTGGGGCCAACGTCCTGACTTTC.

In regard to this clone: At the DNA level, this CDR3 is encoded by other sequences in the same sample as well. The chain is built from TRBV6-5 and TRBJ2-1; D is undetermined. The germline CDR1 and CDR2 sequences are MNHEY and SVGAGI. Trimming stripped 0 bases from V and 0 bases from J, with 6 bases between. The length of the CDR3 is 15 residues. DNA of the CDR3: TGTGCCAGCAGTTACTCGGGTAGCTCCTACAATGAGCAGTTCTTC. This sequence encodes CASSYSGSSYNEQFF.

The chain couples TRBV30 to TRBJ2-7; D is possibly TRBD2 (6 bases). This CDR3 contains 14 residues. The germline gives CDR1 GTSNPN, CDR2 SVGIG (reference sequence). Deletions cut 1 base from V and 7 bases from J, with 17 bases between. The CDR3 is CAWSGPGAAGEQYF. The CDR3 nucleotides read TGTGCCTGGAGTGGCCCCGGGGCGGCGGGGGAGCAGTACTTC.

This clone was found once. This sequence joins TRBV19 and TRBJ2-1; 9 bases line up with TRBD2. The junction had 6 bases not matched to a gene; V was cut back by 9 bases and J by 0 bases. The germline CDR1 and CDR2 sequences are LNHDA and SQIVND (reference sequence). The CDR3 sequence is 15 residues long. In DNA, the CDR3 is TGTGCCAGCAAGATAGCGGGAGTCTCCTACAATGAGCAGTTCTTC. Protein: CASKIAGVSYNEQFF.

As concerns this clone: A single base is all that separates this from a far larger clone, so a read error is likely. The genes are TRBV15 and TRBJ2-7, with TRBD1 matching over 7 bases. CDR1 and CDR2 (germline): LNHNV, YYDKDF (reference sequence). V lost 0 bases, J lost 7 bases, and 12 bases stayed unmatched. CDR3 length: 16 amino acids. The CDR3 coding sequence is TGTGCCACCAGCAGAGACACCGGGACAGAGGGCGAAGAGCAGTACTTC. This sequence encodes CATSRDTGTEGEEQYF.

The V call is TRBV7-3, the J call TRBJ2-3; TRBD2 matches at 10 bases. This CDR3 is 15 amino acids long. After removal of 3 bases from V and 4 bases from J, the junction contained 4 bases not matched to a gene. In germline, CDR1 is SGHTA, CDR2 FQGTGA. CDR3 residues: CASSFLAGGPDTQYF. CDR3 sequence (DNA): TGTGCCAGCAGCTTCTTAGCGGGAGGCCCAGATACGCAGTATTTT.

The chain couples TRBV5-6 to TRBJ2-7, with 7 bases identical to TRBD2. Looked up from germline, CDR1 is SGHDT and CDR2 is YYEEEE. V dropped 2 bases and J dropped 2; count of bases not matched to a gene: 13. The CDR3 extends over 17 amino acids. The CDR3 region is CASSLGSAGARTYEQYF. CDR3 in DNA: TGTGCCAGCAGCTTAGGATCGGCGGGAGCCAGAACCTACGAGCAGTACTTC.

This chain joins TRBV19 and TRBJ2-5; perhaps TRBD2 as D (6 bases). From germline, CDR1 is LNHDA and CDR2 SQIVND (reference sequence). Between the trimmed V and J ends, which lost 3 bases and 5 bases, there was a span of 19 bases. The CDR3 extends over 16 amino acids. The CDR3 bases are TGTGCCAGTAGTATTGGGAGGATGGGACGGTGGGAGACCCAGTACTTC. Translation gives CASSIGRMGRWETQYF.

This clone has a handful of counts. The chain is built from TRBV19 and TRBJ1-2; 7 positions match TRBD1. The V and J ends lost 6 bases and 4 bases, in that order; junction bases with no gene match: 2. Germline V CDR1 and CDR2: LNHDA, SQIVND (reference sequence). The CDR3 extends over 12 amino acids. CDR3 nucleotide sequence: TGTGCCAGTAGAGGGACAGTCTATGGCTACACCTTC. Its protein is CASRGTVYGYTF.

This sequence joins TRBV7-2 and TRBJ2-5, with D possibly TRBD1 on 7 matching bases. Trimming took 2 bases from V and 2 from J, leaving 12 bases between them. Per the germline V gene, CDR1 is SGHTA and CDR2 is FQGNSA. The CDR3 contains 15 residues. Here the CDR3 DNA reads TGTGCCAGCAGCTTAATGGGGGGACAGCAAGAGACCCAGTACTTC. It specifies CASSLMGGQQETQYF.

The CDR3 sequence is CASKRDLTYEQYF. Written as DNA, the CDR3 is TGCGCCAGCAAGAGAGACTTAACCTACGAGCAGTACTTC. The chain combines TRBV5-1 with TRBJ2-7; D gene unclear. CDR1 is SGHRS and CDR2 is YFSETQ in the germline V gene. This CDR3 contains 13 residues. The V end was cut by 6 bases, the J end by 2 bases, with 12 bases between.